The rows below give T cell receptor beta chains drawn from one sample of a study of T-cell reconstitution after alpha-beta-depleted transplantation in children. One entry per CDR3 protein, called by TCRdb with MiXCR from the PCR reads. Here the sample spans almost 250,000 distinct CDR3 sequences, more than 20% being singletons. Material: PBMCs, obtained before TCRalphabeta/CD19-depleted stem cell transplant. Receptor source: a girl aged 2-10 years with Fanconi anemia, due to receive a stem cell transplant. Each CDR3 is given with its conserved first and last residue. The order of the fields is clone size, J gene, V gene, CDR3 protein. Where a row states a size, it is once, few, many or the class of an expanded clone; other rows omit it.

size: .
J: TRBJ2-2
V: TRBV6-2/TRBV6-3
CDR3: CASSNLNTGELFF

size: .
J: TRBJ2-7
V: TRBV4-1
CDR3: CASSARTGSLEQYF

size: many
J: TRBJ2-5
V: TRBV29-1
CDR3: CSVDGGAQETQYF

size: .
J: TRBJ2-1
V: TRBV5-1
CDR3: CASRPGTSGAYNEQFF

size: few
J: TRBJ2-7
V: TRBV5-6
CDR3: CASSLESGREAYEQYF

size: many
J: TRBJ2-1
V: TRBV29-1
CDR3: CSVASGGWYNEQFF

size: many
J: TRBJ1-5
V: TRBV20-1
CDR3: CSARDYNSNQPQHF

size: .
J: TRBJ1-4
V: TRBV21-1
CDR3: CASVGTGGFDEKLFF

size: .
J: TRBJ2-5
V: TRBV20-1
CDR3: CSARVTGETQYF

size: few
J: TRBJ2-2
V: TRBV7-3
CDR3: CASSLRRWNTGELFF

size: .
J: TRBJ2-7
V: TRBV5-1
CDR3: CASSYDSDYEQYF

size: few
J: TRBJ2-7
V: TRBV20-1
CDR3: CSAIGQGRSYEQYF